This is a list of T cell receptor beta chains from one sample in a study of T cell changes during pregnancy in multiple sclerosis. Generated by immunoSEQ multiplex PCR, the TCRdb table keeps only in-frame clones and is missing some. The data hold around 84,000 clones, with around 94% observed a single time. The specimen comprised peripheral blood, sampled in the second trimester of pregnancy. All receptors derive from a female donor in good health, enrolled as a control in a pregnancy study. Each CDR3 is given with its conserved first and last residue.

J,V,CDR3
TRBJ2-6,TRBV5-6,CASNLLIDREGANVLTF
TRBJ1-2,TRBV6-1,CASGDYTGGYTF
TRBJ1-5,TRBV28,CASSFDRGNQPQHF
TRBJ1-1,TRBV28,CASSPHSGGPTEAFF
TRBJ2-1,TRBV19,CASTTGTGLYNEQFF
TRBJ2-5,TRBV5-4,CASSPGQLQETQYF
TRBJ2-7,TRBV6-1,CASSDSGSYYEQYF
TRBJ1-5,TRBV28,CASSARFSNQPQHF
TRBJ1-1,TRBV2,CASTGGRPPGTEAFF
TRBJ2-3,TRBV5-8,CASSLGGISQYF
TRBJ2-7,TRBV2,CASSEASGRSAYEQYF
TRBJ2-1,TRBV29-1,CSLRTGDEQFF
TRBJ2-7,TRBV23-1,CASSQSCGLGAPSSYEQYF
TRBJ2-7,TRBV7-8,CASSQGLAGYEQYF
TRBJ2-1,TRBV19,CASSIAGASYNEQFF
TRBJ2-5,TRBV2,CASSEYLALGNQETQYF
TRBJ2-3,TRBV6-5,CASRRRLIDTQYF
TRBJ2-3,TRBV5-1,CASRLGAGPDTQYF
TRBJ2-3,TRBV29-1,CSVVNQGLQDTQYF
TRBJ2-7,TRBV7-9,CASSLRQGAYEQYF
TRBJ2-3,TRBV11-2,CASSLDWALPPGDTQYF
TRBJ2-1,TRBV5-1,CASSSGNFGSKQFF
TRBJ2-5,TRBV5-1,CASSPGLAVTQETQYF
TRBJ1-4,TRBV5-1,CASSLAPREKLFF
TRBJ1-2,TRBV19,CASSIEHVNYGYTF
TRBJ1-5,TRBV5-6,CASSFRGWGNQPQHF
TRBJ2-2,TRBV4-2,CASSHSDKSRDRAFTGELFF
TRBJ1-2,TRBV19,CASRTGNYGYTF
TRBJ2-1,TRBV2,CASGLAGGPWNEQFF
TRBJ1-1,TRBV10-3,CAISEWGGVNTEAFF
TRBJ2-7,TRBV28,CASSPGTGKAEQYF
TRBJ2-2,TRBV5-1,CASRTGVQERTGELFF
TRBJ2-1,TRBV19,CASSSGNYNEQFF
TRBJ2-7,TRBV6-1,CASSLGWGVSYEQYF
TRBJ2-7,TRBV27,CASSLLAGGGFEQYF
TRBJ2-1,TRBV7-2,CASSSAASSSYNEQFF
TRBJ1-1,TRBV5-1,CASSLIGQNTEAFF
TRBJ2-7,TRBV6-5,CASSRGDRGPWEQYF
TRBJ2-2,TRBV5-1,CASSPTDRGLGGELFF
TRBJ1-5,TRBV28,CALGSPRSNQPQHF
TRBJ2-7,TRBV29-1,CSVVGTSGSYEQYF
TRBJ2-3,TRBV2,CASSDPTGDTDTQYF
TRBJ2-5,TRBV9,CASSPSVGQGEETQYF
TRBJ1-5,TRBV2,CASSIGQVGQPQHF
TRBJ1-2,TRBV4-2,CASSRKGVIGYTF
TRBJ2-1,TRBV2,CASEGPGLAVNEQFF
TRBJ2-2,TRBV6-5,CASSYQASGRTGELFF